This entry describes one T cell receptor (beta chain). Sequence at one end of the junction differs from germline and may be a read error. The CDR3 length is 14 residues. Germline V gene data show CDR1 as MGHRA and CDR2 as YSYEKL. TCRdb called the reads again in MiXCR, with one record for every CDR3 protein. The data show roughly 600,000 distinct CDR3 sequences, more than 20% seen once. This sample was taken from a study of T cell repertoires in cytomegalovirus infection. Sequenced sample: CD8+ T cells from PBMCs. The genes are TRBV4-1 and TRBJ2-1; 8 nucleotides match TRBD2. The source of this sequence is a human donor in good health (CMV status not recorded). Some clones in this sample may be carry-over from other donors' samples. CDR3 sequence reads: CASSQGTSPTEQFF. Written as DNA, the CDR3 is TGTGCCAGCAGCCAGGGGACTAGTCCTACTGAGCAGTTCTTC.